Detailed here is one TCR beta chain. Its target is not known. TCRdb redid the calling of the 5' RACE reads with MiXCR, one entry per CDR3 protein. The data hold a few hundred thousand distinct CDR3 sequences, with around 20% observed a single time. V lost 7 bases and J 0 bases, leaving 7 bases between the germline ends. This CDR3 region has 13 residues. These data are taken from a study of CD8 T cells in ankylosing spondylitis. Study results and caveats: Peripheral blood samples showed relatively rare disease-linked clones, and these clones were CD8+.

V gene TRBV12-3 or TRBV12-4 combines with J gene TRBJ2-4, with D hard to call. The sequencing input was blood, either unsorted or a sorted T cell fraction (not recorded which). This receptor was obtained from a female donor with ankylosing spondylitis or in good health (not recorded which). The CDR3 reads CASTPSAKNIQYF. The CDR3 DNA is TGTGCCAGCACCCCCTCAGCCAAAAACATTCAGTACTTC.